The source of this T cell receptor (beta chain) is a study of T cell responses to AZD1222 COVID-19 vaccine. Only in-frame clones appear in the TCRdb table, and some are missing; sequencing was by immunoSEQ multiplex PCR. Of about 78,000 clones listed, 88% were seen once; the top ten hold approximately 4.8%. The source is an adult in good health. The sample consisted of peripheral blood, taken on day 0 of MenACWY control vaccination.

The DNA for the CDR3 is TGCGCCAGCAGCCAAGATCGGGACAGGGGAAATTCACCCCTCCACTTT. Translating gives CASSQDRDRGNSPLHF. The chain uses TRBV4-3 and TRBJ1-6; TRBD1 aligns across 10 bases. Per germline, CDR1 LGHNA and CDR2 YSLEER. The CDR3 length is 16 residues. V shed 0 bases and J 7 bases; nucleotides not matched to a gene: 3.